A single T cell receptor beta chain is shown here with its context. Its antigen is undetermined. CDR1 is MNHEY and CDR2 is SMNVEV in the germline V gene (reference sequence). V was cut by 1 base and J by 9 bases, with 9 bases left in between. The CDR3 contains 13 residues. This entry belongs to a study of cytomegalovirus exposure and HLA in healthy donors. About the research overall: The study's early data release held roughly 91 million unique TCRs from HLA-typed donors.

The PCR was carried out with 60 Vbeta primers and 13 Jbeta primers. Sequencing used immunoSEQ multiplex PCR; TCRdb keeps in-frame clones, though not all of them. The sample lists about 170,000 clones, approximately 84% occurring once. Study-wide points: Trimming of TCR beta V- and J-genes showed a link, identified in a later analysis, to a missense DCLRE1C variant.

The sample was PBMCs. This rearrangement joins TRBV27 to TRBJ2-2, with unresolved D. The receptor comes from a man aged 30 to 39 in good health and CMV-seropositive. The CDR3 coding sequence is TGTGCCAGCAGTTTATTCGGTGACAGGGAGCTGTTTTTT. This translates into CASSLFGDRELFF.